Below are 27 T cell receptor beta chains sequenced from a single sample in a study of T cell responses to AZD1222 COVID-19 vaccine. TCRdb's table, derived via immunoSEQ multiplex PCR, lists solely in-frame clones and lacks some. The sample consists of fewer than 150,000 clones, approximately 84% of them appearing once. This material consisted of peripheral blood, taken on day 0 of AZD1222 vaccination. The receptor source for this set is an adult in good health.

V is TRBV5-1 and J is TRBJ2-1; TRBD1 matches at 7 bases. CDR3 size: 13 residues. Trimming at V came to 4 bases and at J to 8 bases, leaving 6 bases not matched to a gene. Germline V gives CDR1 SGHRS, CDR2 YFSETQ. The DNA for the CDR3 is TGCGCCAGCAGCATGAGACAGGGCCATGAGCAGTTCTTC. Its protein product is CASSMRQGHEQFF.

The chain's CDR3 is CASSIPGHSGNTIYF. The CDR3, as DNA: TGTGCCAGTAGTATCCCGGGCCACTCTGGAAACACCATATATTTT. This chain joins TRBV19 and TRBJ1-3; no clear D gene. The germline V gene has CDR1 LNHDA and CDR2 SQIVND (reference sequence). The CDR3 contains 15 residues. Trimming took 3 bases from V and 0 from J, leaving 9 bases between them.

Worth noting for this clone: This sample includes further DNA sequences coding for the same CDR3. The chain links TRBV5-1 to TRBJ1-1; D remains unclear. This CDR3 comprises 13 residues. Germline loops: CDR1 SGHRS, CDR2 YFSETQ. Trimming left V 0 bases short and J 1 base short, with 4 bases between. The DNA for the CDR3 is TGCGCCAGCAGCTTGGGGGGGAACACTGAAGCTTTCTTT. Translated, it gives CASSLGGNTEAFF.

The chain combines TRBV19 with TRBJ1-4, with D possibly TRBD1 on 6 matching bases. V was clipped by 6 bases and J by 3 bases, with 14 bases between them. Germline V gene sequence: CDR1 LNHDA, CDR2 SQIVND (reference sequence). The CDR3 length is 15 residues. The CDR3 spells CASRKRGTANEKLFF. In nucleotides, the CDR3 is TGTGCCAGTAGGAAGAGGGGGACGGCTAATGAAAAACTGTTTTTT.

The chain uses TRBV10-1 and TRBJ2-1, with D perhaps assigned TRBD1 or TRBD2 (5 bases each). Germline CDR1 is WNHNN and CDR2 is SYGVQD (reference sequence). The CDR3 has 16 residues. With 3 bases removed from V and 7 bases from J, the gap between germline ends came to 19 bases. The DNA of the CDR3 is TGCGCCAGCAGTGACCACCTGGGACGGGCTGGGAATGAGCAGTTCTTC. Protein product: CASSDHLGRAGNEQFF.

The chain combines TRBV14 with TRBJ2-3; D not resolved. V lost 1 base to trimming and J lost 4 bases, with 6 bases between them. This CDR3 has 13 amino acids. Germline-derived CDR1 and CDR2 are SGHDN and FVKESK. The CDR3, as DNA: TGTGCCAGCAGCCAAGTTGGCGCAGATACGCAGTATTTT. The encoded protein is CASSQVGADTQYF.

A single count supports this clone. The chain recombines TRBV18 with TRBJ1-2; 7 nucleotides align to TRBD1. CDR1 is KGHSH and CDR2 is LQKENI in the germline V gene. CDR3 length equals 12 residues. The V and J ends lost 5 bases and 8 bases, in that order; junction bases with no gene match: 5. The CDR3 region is CASSSDREGYTF. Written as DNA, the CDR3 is TGTGCCAGCTCATCTGACAGGGAGGGCTACACCTTC. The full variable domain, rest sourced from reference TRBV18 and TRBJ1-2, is NAGVMQNPRHLVRRRGQEARLRCSPMKGHSHVYWYRQLPEEGLKFMVYLQKENIIDESGMPKERFSAEFPKEGPSILRIQQVVRGDSAAYFCASSSDREGYTFGSGTRLTVV.

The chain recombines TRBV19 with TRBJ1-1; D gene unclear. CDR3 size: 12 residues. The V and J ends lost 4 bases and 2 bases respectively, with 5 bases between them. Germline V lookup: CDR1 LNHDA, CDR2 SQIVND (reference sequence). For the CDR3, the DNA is TGTGCCAGTAGTAAACGAAACACTGAAGCTTTCTTT. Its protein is CASSKRNTEAFF.

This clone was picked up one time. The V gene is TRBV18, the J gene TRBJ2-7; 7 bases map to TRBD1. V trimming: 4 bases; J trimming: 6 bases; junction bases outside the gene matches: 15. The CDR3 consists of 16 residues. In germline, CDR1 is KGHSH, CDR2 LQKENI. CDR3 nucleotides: TGTGCCAGCTCACAGGGCCTTTTGGGACAGTTGATCGAGCAGTACTTC. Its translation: CASSQGLLGQLIEQYF.

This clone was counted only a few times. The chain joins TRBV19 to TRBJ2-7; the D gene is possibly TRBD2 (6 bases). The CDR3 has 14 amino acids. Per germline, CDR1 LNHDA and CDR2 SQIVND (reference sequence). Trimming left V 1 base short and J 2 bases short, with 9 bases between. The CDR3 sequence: CASSIVGGTYEQYF. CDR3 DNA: TGTGCCAGTAGTATAGTTGGAGGGACCTACGAGCAGTACTTC.

CDR3 bases: TGTGCCAGCAACACAGGTTTCACCGGGGAGCTGTTTTTT. Translated, it gives CASNTGFTGELFF. The rearrangement joins TRBV21-1 to TRBJ2-2; the DNA was not compared with TRBD1, the D call given in the table. TRBV21-1 counts as a pseudogene. CDR3 length: 13 amino acids.

CDR3 nucleotide sequence: TGTGCCAGCAGCCAGGCCGGGACGAGAGACCGTGGGGAGCTGTTTTTT. Amino acid sequence: CASSQAGTRDRGELFF. The rearrangement uses TRBV14 and TRBJ2-2; D possibly matches TRBD1 or TRBD2 (5 bases each). The CDR3 is 16 residues long. V gave up 3 bases and J gave up 8 bases, with 19 bases separating them. Looked up from germline, CDR1 is SGHDN and CDR2 is FVKESK.

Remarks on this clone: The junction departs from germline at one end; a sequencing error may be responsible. Here the CDR3 DNA reads TGTGCTAGCAGCTTAGCCGGGGGGGCATACGAGACCCAGTACTTC. Protein: CASSLAGGAYETQYF. The chain links TRBV7-7 to TRBJ2-5; 8 bases line up with TRBD2. CDR1 and CDR2 (germline): SSHAT, FNYEAQ (reference sequence). This CDR3 spans 15 amino acids.

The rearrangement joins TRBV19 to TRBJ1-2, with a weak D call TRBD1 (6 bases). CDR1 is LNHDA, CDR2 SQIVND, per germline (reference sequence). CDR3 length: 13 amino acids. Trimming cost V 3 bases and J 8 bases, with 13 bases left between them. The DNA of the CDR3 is TGTGCCAGTAGTATGAACAGGGAGGGAGGCTACACCTTC. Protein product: CASSMNREGGYTF.

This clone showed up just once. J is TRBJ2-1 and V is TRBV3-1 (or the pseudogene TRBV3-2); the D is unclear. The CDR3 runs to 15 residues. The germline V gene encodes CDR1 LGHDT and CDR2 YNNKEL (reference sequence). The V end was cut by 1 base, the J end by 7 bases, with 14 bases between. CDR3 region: CASSQVEAGSNEQFF. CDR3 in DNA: TGTGCCAGCAGCCAAGTTGAGGCAGGATCAAATGAGCAGTTCTTC.

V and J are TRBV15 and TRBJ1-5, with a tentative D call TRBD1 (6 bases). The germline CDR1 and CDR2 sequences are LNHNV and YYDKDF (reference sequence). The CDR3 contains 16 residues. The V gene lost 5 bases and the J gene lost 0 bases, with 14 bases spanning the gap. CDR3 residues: CATSPHTGNSNQPQHF. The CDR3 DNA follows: TGTGCCACCAGCCCCCATACAGGGAATAGCAATCAGCCCCAGCATTTT.

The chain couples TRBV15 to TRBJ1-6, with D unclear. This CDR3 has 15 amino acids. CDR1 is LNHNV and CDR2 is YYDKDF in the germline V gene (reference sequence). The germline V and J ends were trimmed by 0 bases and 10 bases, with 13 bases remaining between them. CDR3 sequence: CATSRDKLPRSPLHF. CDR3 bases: TGTGCCACCAGCAGAGATAAGCTCCCTCGGTCACCCCTCCACTTT.

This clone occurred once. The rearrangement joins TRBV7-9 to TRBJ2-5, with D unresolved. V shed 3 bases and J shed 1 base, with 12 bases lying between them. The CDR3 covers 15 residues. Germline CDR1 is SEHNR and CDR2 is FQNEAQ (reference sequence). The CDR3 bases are TGTGCCAGCAGCTTTGAAGGCACTTTCCAAGAGACCCAGTACTTC. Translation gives CASSFEGTFQETQYF.

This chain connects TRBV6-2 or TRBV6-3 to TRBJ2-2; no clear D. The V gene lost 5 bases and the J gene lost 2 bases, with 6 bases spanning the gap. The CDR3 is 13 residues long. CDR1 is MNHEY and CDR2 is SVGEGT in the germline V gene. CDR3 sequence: CASSGVNTGELFF. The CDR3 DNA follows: TGTGCCAGCAGTGGGGTAAACACCGGGGAGCTGTTTTTT.

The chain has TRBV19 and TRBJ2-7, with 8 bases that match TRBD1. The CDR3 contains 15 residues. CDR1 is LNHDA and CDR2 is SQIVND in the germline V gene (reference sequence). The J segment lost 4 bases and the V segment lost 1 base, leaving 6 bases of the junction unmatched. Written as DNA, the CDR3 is TGTGCCAGTAGTATAGGGACAGGGAATTTGTACGAGCAGTACTTC. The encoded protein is CASSIGTGNLYEQYF.

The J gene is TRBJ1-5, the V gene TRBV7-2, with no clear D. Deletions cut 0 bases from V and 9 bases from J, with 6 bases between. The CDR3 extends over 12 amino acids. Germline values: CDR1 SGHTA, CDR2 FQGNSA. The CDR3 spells CASSLALMPQHF. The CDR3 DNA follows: TGTGCCAGCAGCTTAGCGCTCATGCCCCAGCATTTT.

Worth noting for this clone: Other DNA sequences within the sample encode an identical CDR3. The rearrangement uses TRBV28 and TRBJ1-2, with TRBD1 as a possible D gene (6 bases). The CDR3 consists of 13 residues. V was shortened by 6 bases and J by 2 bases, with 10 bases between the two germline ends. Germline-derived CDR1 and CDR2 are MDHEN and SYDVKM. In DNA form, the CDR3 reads TGTGCCAGCAGGCCCCAGGGGAACTATGGCTACACCTTC. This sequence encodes CASRPQGNYGYTF.

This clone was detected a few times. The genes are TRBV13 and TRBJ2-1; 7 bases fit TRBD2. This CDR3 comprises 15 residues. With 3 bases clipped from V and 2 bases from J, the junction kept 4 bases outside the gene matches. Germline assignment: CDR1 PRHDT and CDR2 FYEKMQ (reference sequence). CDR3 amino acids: CASSFGGGTYNEQFF. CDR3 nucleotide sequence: TGTGCCAGCAGCTTTGGGGGAGGGACCTACAATGAGCAGTTCTTC.

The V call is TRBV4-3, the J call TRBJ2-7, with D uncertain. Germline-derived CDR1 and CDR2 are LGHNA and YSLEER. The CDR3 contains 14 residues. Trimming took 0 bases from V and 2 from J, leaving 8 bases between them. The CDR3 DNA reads TGCGCCAGCAGCCAAGATGTCCGAACCTACGAGCAGTACTTC. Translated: CASSQDVRTYEQYF.

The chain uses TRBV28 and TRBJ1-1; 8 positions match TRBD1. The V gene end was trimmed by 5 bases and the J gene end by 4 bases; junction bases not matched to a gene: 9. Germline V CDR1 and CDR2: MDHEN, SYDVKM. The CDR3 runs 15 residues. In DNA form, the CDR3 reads TGTGCCAGCAGTCCGTCGGACAGGGAGGGCACTGAAGCTTTCTTT. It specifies CASSPSDREGTEAFF.

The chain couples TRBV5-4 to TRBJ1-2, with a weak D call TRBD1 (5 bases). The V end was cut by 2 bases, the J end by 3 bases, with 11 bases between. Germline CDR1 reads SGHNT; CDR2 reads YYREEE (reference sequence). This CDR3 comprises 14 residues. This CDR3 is CASSFAGSDYGYTF. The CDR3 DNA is TGTGCCAGCAGCTTCGCAGGGTCTGACTATGGCTACACCTTC.

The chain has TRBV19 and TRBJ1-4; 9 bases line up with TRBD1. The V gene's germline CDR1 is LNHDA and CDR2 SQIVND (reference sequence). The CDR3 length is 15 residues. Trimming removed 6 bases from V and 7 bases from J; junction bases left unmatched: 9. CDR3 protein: CASRDRGGVGEKLFF. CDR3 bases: TGTGCCAGTAGGGACAGGGGTGGGGTAGGTGAAAAACTGTTTTTT.